Each of the 16 T cell receptor beta chains below was sequenced from the same sample in a study of CD8 T cells in ankylosing spondylitis. Study-wide findings and caveats: In ankylosing spondylitis blood, a motif of about 8 highly homologous TCR beta variants appeared characteristic.

TCRdb reprocessed the 5' RACE reads with MiXCR, giving one entry per CDR3 protein. The sample has 350,000 to 550,000 distinct CDR3 sequences; about 25% are singletons. Antigens of these TCRs are unknown. Material: blood, either unsorted or a sorted T cell fraction (not recorded which). Receptors were obtained from a male donor with ankylosing spondylitis.

About this clonotype itself: Possible read error: a much larger clone is one base away. The chain has TRBV24-1 and TRBJ2-5, with D possibly TRBD2 on 6 matching bases. The CDR3 extends over 15 amino acids. Germline V lookup: CDR1 KGHDR, CDR2 SFDVKD. The CDR3 loop reads CATGSGWEELETQNF. CDR3 coding DNA: TGTGCCACCGGCTCTGGATGGGAGGAATTAGAGACCCAGAACTTC.

The V and J genes are TRBV28 and TRBJ2-7, with no clear D. This CDR3 is 14 amino acids long. CDR1 and CDR2 (germline): MDHEN, SYDVKM. The germline V and J ends were trimmed by 11 bases and 1 base, with 18 bases remaining between them. CDR3 bases: TGTGCCTCAGCAGGTAGAGGAGAGTCCTACGAGCAGTACTTC. Residues: CASAGRGESYEQYF.

CDR3 residues: CASSIGRGPNQPQHF. The CDR3 DNA follows: TGTGCCAGTAGTATAGGTAGGGGTCCAAATCAGCCCCAGCATTTT. The V and J genes are TRBV19 and TRBJ1-5; perhaps TRBD1 as D (5 bases). CDR1 LNHDA and CDR2 SQIVND come from the germline V gene (reference sequence). The V gene lost 1 base and the J gene lost 4 bases, with 11 bases spanning the gap. CDR3 length: 15 amino acids. Drawing the rest from reference TRBV19 and TRBJ1-5, the complete variable domain is DGGITQSPKYLFRKEGQNVTLSCEQNLNHDAMYWYRQDPGQGLRLIYYSQIVNDFQKGDIAEGYSVSREKKESFPLTVTSAQKNPTAFYLCASSIGRGPNQPQHFGDGTRLSIL.

The sample holds a few counts of this clonotype. The chain couples TRBV7-9 to TRBJ2-3, with 15 nucleotides matching TRBD2. J was trimmed by 4 bases and V by 5 bases; bases with no gene match: 7. This CDR3 contains 17 residues. Germline CDR1 reads SEHNR; CDR2 reads FQNEAQ (reference sequence). CDR3 sequence reads: CASSPGTSGRFADTQYF. The CDR3 nucleotides read TGTGCCAGCAGCCCCGGGACTAGCGGGAGGTTTGCAGATACGCAGTATTTT.

This clonotype was seen at least ten times. This chain joins TRBV25-1 and TRBJ2-7, with D perhaps given as TRBD1 or TRBD2 (5 bases each). Germline V gene data show CDR1 as MGHDK and CDR2 as SYGVNS. This CDR3 region has 16 residues. V gave up 3 bases and J gave up 3 bases, with 18 bases separating them. CDR3 sequence reads: CASSEGEGSRGYEQYF. The CDR3 DNA follows: TGTGCCAGCAGTGAGGGCGAGGGGTCAAGGGGCTACGAGCAGTACTTC.

This clonotype was detected a few times. The V and J genes are TRBV20-1 and TRBJ1-1; TRBD1 aligns across 7 bases. The CDR3 length is 14 residues. Germline CDR1 is DFQATT and CDR2 is SNEGSKA (reference sequence). V lost 0 bases, J lost 4 bases, and 5 bases stayed unmatched. CDR3 region: CSARDTRGRTEAFF. Here the CDR3 DNA reads TGCAGTGCTAGAGATACGAGGGGGCGCACTGAAGCTTTCTTT.

The rearrangement uses TRBV12-3 or TRBV12-4 and TRBJ1-6; D gene ambiguous. V was shortened by 4 bases and J by 2 bases, with 9 bases between the two germline ends. The CDR3 sequence is 15 residues long. CDR3 nucleotides: TGTGCCAGCAGTTCGGGCAGTCCCTATAATTCACCCCTCCACTTT. It is translated as CASSSGSPYNSPLHF.

This clonotype was counted a few times. This rearrangement joins TRBV11-1 to TRBJ1-6, with 8 nucleotides matching TRBD1. V shed 5 bases, J shed 9 bases, and the junction held 6 bases outside the gene matches. There are 14 residues in the CDR3. Germline V gene lookup returns CDR1 SGHAT and CDR2 FQDESV (reference sequence). The CDR3 sequence is CASSTDRGGSPLHF. Here the CDR3 DNA reads TGTGCCAGCAGCACCGACAGGGGAGGTTCACCCCTCCACTTT. Full variable domain (outside the CDR3, taken from reference TRBV11-1 and TRBJ1-6): EAEVAQSPRYKITEKSQAVAFWCDPISGHATLYWYRQILGQGPELLVQFQDESVVDDSQLPKDRFSAERLKGVDSTLKIQPAELGDSAMYLCASSTDRGGSPLHFGNGTRLTVT.

The chain carries TRBV5-6 and TRBJ1-2; D remains ambiguous. Trimming pared 6 bases from V and 6 bases from J, leaving 15 bases between. Germline V gene sequence: CDR1 SGHDT, CDR2 YYEEEE. This CDR3 spans 13 amino acids. The CDR3 nucleotides are TGTGCCAGCAAGCCACCGGGGTTCCATGGCTACACCTTC. Its protein product is CASKPPGFHGYTF.

V gene TRBV7-9 combines with J gene TRBJ1-4; D unclear. The CDR3 extends over 11 amino acids. V gave up 8 bases and J gave up 6 bases, with 7 bases separating them. CDR1 is SEHNR, CDR2 FQNEAQ, per germline (reference sequence). The DNA for the CDR3 is TGTGCCAGCCTTTCAGATGAAAAACTGTTTTTT. It encodes CASLSDEKLFF.

There are a few counts of this clonotype. The chain uses TRBV11-2 and TRBJ2-2; a weak D match, TRBD2 (5 bases). The CDR3 is 18 amino acids. Germline V gene sequence: CDR1 SGHAT, CDR2 FQNNGV. The ends were cut back, 3 bases at V and 0 bases at J, with 17 bases in the middle. CDR3 in DNA: TGTGCCAGCAGCTTGCCCCTTTCTGCGGGCGCGAACACCGGGGAGCTGTTTTTT. Translation gives CASSLPLSAGANTGELFF.

The chain joins TRBV4-2 to TRBJ1-1; D gene uncertain. CDR3 length: 14 residues. Looked up from germline, CDR1 is LGHNA and CDR2 is YNFKEQ. The V end lost 1 base, the J end lost 0 bases, and 6 bases lay between the germline ends. The CDR3 coding sequence is TGTGCCAGCAGCCAAGTAAAGGTGAACACTGAAGCTTTCTTT. The encoded protein is CASSQVKVNTEAFF.

The V call is TRBV24-1, the J call TRBJ2-1; either TRBD1 or TRBD2 may fit D (5 bases each). This CDR3 has 18 residues. Germline V gives CDR1 KGHDR, CDR2 SFDVKD. V was cut by 0 bases and J by 8 bases, with 22 bases left in between. CDR3 coding DNA: TGTGCCACCAGTGATTTGAGGTATGGGACGGCCACCCTCGATGAGCAGTTCTTC. Protein product: CATSDLRYGTATLDEQFF.

In this sample, this clonotype turned up a few times. The chain combines TRBV7-9 with TRBJ2-2; D not certain. CDR1 is SEHNR, CDR2 FQNEAQ, per germline (reference sequence). This CDR3 spans 13 amino acids. Trimming left V 5 bases short and J 4 bases short, with 8 bases between. Written as DNA, the CDR3 is TGTGCCAGCAGCCGACTCCTCACCGGGGAGCTGTTTTTT. This translates into CASSRLLTGELFF. The entire variable domain, with the rest obtained from reference TRBV7-9 and TRBJ2-2, is as follows: DTGVSQNPRHKITKRGQNVTFRCDPISEHNRLYWYRQTLGQGPEFLTYFQNEAQLEKSRLLSDRFSAERPKGSFSTLEIQRTEQGDSAMYLCASSRLLTGELFFGEGSRLTVL.

V usage is TRBV5-1 and J usage is TRBJ2-7; D is ambiguous. Germline V gives CDR1 SGHRS, CDR2 YFSETQ. The V end lost 7 bases, the J end lost 1 base, and 12 bases lay between the germline ends. This CDR3 has 13 amino acids. As DNA, the CDR3 is TGCGCCAGCGGTGGTGGGCGGTCCTACGAGCAGTACTTC. Translated: CASGGGRSYEQYF.

The CDR3 DNA reads as TGTGCCAGCAGCTTAAGCAGGGAGGCTAATGAAAAACTGTTTTTT. Residues: CASSLSREANEKLFF. The chain couples TRBV7-2 to TRBJ1-4; D perhaps matches TRBD1 (5 bases). The CDR3 is made up of 15 amino acids. The germline V gene has CDR1 SGHTA and CDR2 FQGNSA. The germline V and J ends were trimmed by 2 bases and 3 bases, with 10 bases remaining between them.